This T cell receptor beta chain is drawn from a study of OX40 agonist ivuxolimab in advanced cancers. For the study at large: A male proportion of around 86% was recorded, with mean age approximately 57 years and range roughly 20 to 85.

Baseline, cycle 4 day 1, and cycle 7 day 1 were the blood sampling points. V was cut by 1 base and J by 5 bases, with 15 bases left in between. Germline V CDR1 and CDR2: SGHVS, FNYEAQ. This CDR3 comprises 17 residues. To note about this clone: The antigen is unknown.

General observations from the study: Antigens targeted by the expanded peripheral T cells were not determined. Low normalized T-cell clonal expansion was additionally recorded for some nonresponders.

The repertoire was sequenced with immunoSEQ multiplex PCR; TCRdb's copy has only in-frame clones and lacks some. The sample includes tens of thousands of clones, about four fifths of them seen just once. This receptor was taken from an adult with an advanced solid tumor such as melanoma, head and neck, liver or kidney cancer. The starting material was CD4+ or CD8+ T cells sorted from blood, obtained in a trial of the OX40 agonist ivuxolimab. This chain uses TRBV7-6 with TRBJ1-6, with TRBD1 as a possible D gene (6 bases). CDR3 sequence: CASSLGVAGQNNSPLHF. The CDR3, as DNA: TGTGCCAGCAGCTTAGGAGTGGCGGGACAAAATAATTCACCCCTCCACTTT.